This T cell receptor (beta chain) emerged from a study of T cell changes during pregnancy in multiple sclerosis. V shed 1 base and J 4 bases; nucleotides not matched to a gene: 9. From germline, CDR1 is GTSNPN and CDR2 SVGIG (reference sequence). The CDR3 consists of 17 residues. Sequencing was performed with immunoSEQ multiplex PCR; in TCRdb, only in-frame clones are kept and a portion is missing. The sample records about 80,000 clones, around 92% being singletons. The genes are TRBV30 and TRBJ2-1; 11 bases match TRBD2. This TCR derives from a female donor with multiple sclerosis, enrolled in a pregnancy study. The sequenced sample was peripheral blood, obtained before pregnancy. Here the CDR3 reads CAWSEGLVAGGYNEQFF. Written as DNA, the CDR3 is TGTGCCTGGAGTGAGGGTTTGGTAGCGGGGGGGTACAATGAGCAGTTCTTC. Combining the CDR3 with reference TRBV30 and TRBJ2-1 gives the whole variable domain SQTIHQWPATLVQPVGSPLSLECTVEGTSNPNLYWYRQAAGRGLQLLFYSVGIGQISSEVPQNLSASRPQDRQFILSSKKLLLSDSGFYLCAWSEGLVAGGYNEQFFGPGTRLTVL.